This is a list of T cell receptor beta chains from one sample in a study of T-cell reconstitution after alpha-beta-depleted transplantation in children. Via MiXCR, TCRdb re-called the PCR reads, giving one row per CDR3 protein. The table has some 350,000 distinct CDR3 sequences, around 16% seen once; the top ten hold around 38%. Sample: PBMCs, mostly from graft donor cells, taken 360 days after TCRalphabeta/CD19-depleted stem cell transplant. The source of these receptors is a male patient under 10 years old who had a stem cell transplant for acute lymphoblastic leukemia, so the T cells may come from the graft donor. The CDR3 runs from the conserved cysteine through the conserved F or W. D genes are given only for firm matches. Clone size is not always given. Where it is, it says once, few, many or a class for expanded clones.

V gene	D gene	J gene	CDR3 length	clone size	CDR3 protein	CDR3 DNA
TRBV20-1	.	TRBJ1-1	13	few	CSAREDNFMEAFF	TGCAGTGCTAGAGAGGACAACTTTATGGAAGCTTTCTTT
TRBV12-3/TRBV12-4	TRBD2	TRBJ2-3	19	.	CTSSLRGSGSLLSTDTQYF	TGTACCAGCAGTTTACGGGGTAGCGGGAGTCTCCTTAGCACAGATACGCAGTATTTT
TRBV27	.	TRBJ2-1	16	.	CASSSPWSNSYNEQFF	TGTGCCAGCAGTTCGCCGTGGTCCAACTCCTACAATGAGCAGTTCTTC
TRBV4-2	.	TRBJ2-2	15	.	CASSHPGDGTGELFF	TGTGCCAGCAGCCATCCAGGGGATGGGACCGGGGAGCTGTTTTTT
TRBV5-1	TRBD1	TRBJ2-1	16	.	CASSYPGTGYYNEQFF	TGCGCCAGCAGCTATCCCGGGACAGGGTACTACAATGAGCAGTTCTTC
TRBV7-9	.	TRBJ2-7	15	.	CASSPPAADSYEQYF	TGTGCCAGCAGCCCCCCTGCGGCGGATTCCTACGAGCAGTACTTC
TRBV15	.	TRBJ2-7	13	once	CATSRVGGGEQYF	TGTGCCACCAGCAGAGTAGGGGGAGGCGAGCAGTACTTC
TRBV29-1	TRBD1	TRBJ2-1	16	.	CSVDGTGGLNGNEQFF	TGCAGCGTTGACGGGACAGGGGGCTTGAATGGGAATGAGCAGTTCTTC
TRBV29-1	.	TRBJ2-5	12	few	CSVPRGRETQYF	TGCAGCGTCCCCAGGGGAAGAGAGACCCAGTACTTC
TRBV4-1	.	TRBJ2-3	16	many	CASSQIGTGAADTQYF	TGCGCCAGCAGCCAGATAGGGACCGGGGCAGCAGATACGCAGTATTTT
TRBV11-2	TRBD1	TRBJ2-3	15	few	CASSFAGGLTDTQYF	TGTGCCAGCAGCTTCGCAGGGGGCCTCACAGATACGCAGTATTTT
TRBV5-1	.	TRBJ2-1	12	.	CASSYSGYEQFF	TGCGCCAGCAGCTATAGCGGATATGAGCAGTTCTTC
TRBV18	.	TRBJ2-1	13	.	CASSPSGDNEQFF	TGTGCCAGCTCACCTAGCGGCGACAATGAGCAGTTCTTC
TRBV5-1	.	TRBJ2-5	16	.	CASSLGAMDTQETQYF	TGCGCCAGCAGCCTGGGAGCGATGGACACCCAAGAGACCCAGTACTTC
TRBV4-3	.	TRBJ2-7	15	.	CASSHRPGDTYEQYF	TGCGCCAGCAGCCACAGACCAGGGGACACCTACGAGCAGTACTTC
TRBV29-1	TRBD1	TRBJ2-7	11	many	CSVGDSPKQYF	TGCAGCGTGGGGGACAGTCCCAAGCAGTACTTC
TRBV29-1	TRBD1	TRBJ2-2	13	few	CSVVQGTTGELFF	TGCAGCGTTGTACAGGGGACCACCGGGGAGCTGTTTTTT
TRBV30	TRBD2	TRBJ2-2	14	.	CAWEREGNTGELFF	TGTGCCTGGGAAAGGGAGGGGAACACCGGGGAGCTGTTTTTT
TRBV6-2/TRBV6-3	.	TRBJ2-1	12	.	CATLAGAIEQFF	TGTGCCACCCTGGCGGGGGCTATTGAGCAGTTCTTC
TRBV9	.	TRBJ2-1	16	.	CASSARLEGMVNEQFF	TGTGCCAGCAGCGCCAGGTTGGAGGGAATGGTGAATGAGCAGTTCTTC
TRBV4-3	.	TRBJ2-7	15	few	CASSQENGVPYEQYF	TGCGCCAGCAGCCAAGAAAATGGGGTTCCCTACGAGCAGTACTTC
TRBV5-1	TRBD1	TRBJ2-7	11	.	CASNDRGEQYF	TGCGCCAGCAACGACAGGGGCGAGCAGTACTTC
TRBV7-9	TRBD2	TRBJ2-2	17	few	CASSYVPGLKNTGELFF	TGTGCCAGCAGCTATGTTCCGGGACTAAAAAACACCGGGGAGCTGTTTTTT
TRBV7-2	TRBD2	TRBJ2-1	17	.	CASSPRVLAGGYNEQFF	TGTGCCAGCAGCCCCAGAGTACTAGCGGGAGGTTACAATGAGCAGTTCTTC
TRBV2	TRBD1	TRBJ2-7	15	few	CASSERQGANYEQYF	TGTGCCAGCAGTGAAAGACAGGGGGCTAACTACGAGCAGTACTTC
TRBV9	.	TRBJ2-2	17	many	CASSVTRQDANTGELFF	TGTGCCAGCAGCGTAACCCGACAGGACGCGAACACCGGGGAGCTGTTTTTT
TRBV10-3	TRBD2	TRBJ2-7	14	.	CAISVEAGAGEQYF	TGTGCCATCAGTGTGGAAGCGGGAGCGGGGGAGCAGTACTTC
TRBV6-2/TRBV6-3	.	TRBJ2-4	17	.	CASSFSLAGWETNIQYF	TGTGCCAGCAGCTTCTCCCTTGCGGGGTGGGAGACGAACATTCAGTACTTC
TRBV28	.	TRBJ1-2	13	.	CASSFMGGGGYTF	TGTGCCAGCAGTTTCATGGGTGGGGGGGGCTACACCTTC
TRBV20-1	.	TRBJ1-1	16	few	CSAQQKGWGMNTEAFF	TGCAGTGCTCAACAGAAGGGTTGGGGCATGAACACTGAAGCTTTCTTT
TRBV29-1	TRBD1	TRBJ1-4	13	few	CSVGTGTREKLFF	TGCAGCGTTGGGACAGGGACCCGTGAAAAACTGTTTTTT
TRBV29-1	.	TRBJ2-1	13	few	CSVVYVGYNEQFF	TGCAGCGTTGTGTATGTCGGCTACAATGAGCAGTTCTTC
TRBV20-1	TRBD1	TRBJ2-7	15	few	CSARDSRTGAYEQYF	TGCAGTGCTAGAGACTCTAGGACAGGGGCCTACGAGCAGTACTTC
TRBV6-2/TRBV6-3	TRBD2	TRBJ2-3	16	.	CASSLGTSGRSDTQYF	TGTGCCAGCAGTCTCGGGACTAGCGGGAGATCAGATACGCAGTATTTT
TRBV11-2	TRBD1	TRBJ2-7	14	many	CASKNTGESYEQYF	TGTGCCAGCAAAAATACAGGGGAATCCTACGAGCAGTACTTC
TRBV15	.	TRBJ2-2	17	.	CATSRPPKSENTGELFF	TGTGCCACCAGCAGACCCCCCAAGTCCGAGAACACCGGGGAGCTGTTTTTT
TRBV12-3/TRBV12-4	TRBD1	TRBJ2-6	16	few	CASSRGLSSGANVLTF	TGTGCCAGCAGCAGGGGGCTGAGCTCTGGGGCCAACGTCCTGACTTTC
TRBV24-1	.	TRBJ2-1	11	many	CATGDYNEQFF	TGTGCCACCGGGGACTACAATGAGCAGTTCTTC
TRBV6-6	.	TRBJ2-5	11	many	CASSRAETQYF	TGTGCCAGCAGCCGGGCGGAGACCCAGTACTTC
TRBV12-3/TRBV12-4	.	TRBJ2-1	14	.	CASTSRGLSNEQFF	TGTGCCAGCACCTCCCGCGGACTGTCCAATGAGCAGTTCTTC
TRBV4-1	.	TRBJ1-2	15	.	CASSQGPRPAPGYTF	TGCGCCAGCAGCCAGGGGCCCCGGCCAGCCCCGGGCTACACCTTC
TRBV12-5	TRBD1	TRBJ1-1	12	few	CASGSLDREAFF	TGTGCTAGTGGCTCTCTTGACAGGGAGGCTTTCTTT
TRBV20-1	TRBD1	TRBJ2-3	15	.	CSARTGQGGTDTQYF	TGCAGTGCTAGAACCGGACAGGGAGGCACAGATACGCAGTATTTT
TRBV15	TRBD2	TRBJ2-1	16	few	CATSRPPGGYYNEQFF	TGTGCCACCAGCAGACCGCCCGGGGGGTACTACAATGAGCAGTTCTTC
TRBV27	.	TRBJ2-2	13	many	CASSLRGTGELFF	TGTGCCAGCAGTTTGCGGGGAACCGGGGAGCTGTTTTTT
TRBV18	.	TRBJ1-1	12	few	CASSPIGAEAFF	TGTGCCAGCTCACCAATTGGTGCTGAAGCTTTCTTT
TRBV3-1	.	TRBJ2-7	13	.	CASSQELFDEQYF	TGTGCCAGCAGCCAAGAGTTGTTCGACGAGCAGTACTTC
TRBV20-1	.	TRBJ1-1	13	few	CSARDPGRAEAFF	TGCAGTGCTAGAGATCCAGGGCGCGCTGAAGCTTTCTTT
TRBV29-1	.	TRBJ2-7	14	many	CSVEDRGKSYEQYF	TGCAGCGTTGAAGATCGGGGCAAATCCTACGAGCAGTACTTC
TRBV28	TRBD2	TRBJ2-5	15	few	CASSLGSSGRETQYF	TGTGCCAGCAGTTTAGGGTCTAGCGGGAGGGAGACCCAGTACTTC
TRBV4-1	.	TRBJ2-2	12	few	CASSQVRGELFF	TGCGCCAGCAGCCAAGTCCGTGGGGAGCTGTTTTTT
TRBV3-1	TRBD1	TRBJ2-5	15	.	CASSQVTGGGETQYF	TGTGCCAGCAGCCAAGTGACAGGGGGCGGGGAGACCCAGTACTTC
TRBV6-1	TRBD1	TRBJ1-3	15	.	CASRRTGRTGNTIYF	TGTGCCAGCAGACGGACAGGGCGGACTGGAAACACCATATATTTT
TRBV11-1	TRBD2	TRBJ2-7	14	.	CASSLMRESYEQYF	TGTGCCAGCAGCTTAATGCGGGAGTCCTACGAGCAGTACTTC
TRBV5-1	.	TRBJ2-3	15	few	CASSSPELGTDTQYF	TGCGCCAGCAGCTCCCCCGAGTTAGGGACAGATACGCAGTATTTT